This T cell receptor beta chain originates from a study of T cell responses to AZD1222 COVID-19 vaccine. Overall study results and limits: The study found Spike-specific TCR breadth and depth rose after two AZD1222 doses. The peak T cell response came first, and repertoires were sampled only after it.

Profiled with immunoSEQ multiplex PCR; TCRdb holds only in-frame clones, not every one. Of about 120,000 clones listed, around 87% are singletons. In germline, CDR1 is LGHDT, CDR2 YNNKEL (reference sequence). V lost 4 bases and J lost 4, with 10 bases in between. The CDR3 covers 13 residues. As concerns this clone: Its antigen is currently unknown.

Sequences were derived from peripheral blood, sampled 28 days after the second AZD1222 dose. The TCR originated in an adult who received the AZD1222 COVID-19 vaccine. J is TRBJ1-1 and V is TRBV3-1 (or the pseudogene TRBV3-2), with D unresolved. This CDR3 is CASSRIRSTEAFF. CDR3 DNA sequence: TGTGCCAGCAGCCGCATCAGGAGCACTGAAGCTTTCTTT.